The text below deals with one TCR beta chain. The sample holds one count of this clone. The clone's antigen remains unknown. No much larger clonotype is one base removed from it; base qualities were not supplied. The sample's time point label, in plain terms: baseline before first vaccination. The vaccinee samples were drawn from two UK trials, COV001 and COV002, one of which was a single-blind randomized controlled phase 2/3 trial testing AZD1222 (ChAdOx1 nCoV-19) in healthy adults. Trial participant PBMC samples were collected at day 0 and day 28 after the second dose for TCRbeta chain sequencing. The CDR3 regions of human TCRbeta chains were analyzed by immunosequencing. In the paper's pipeline: Repertoire TCRs were checked for matches against a reference library of SARS-CoV-2-specific TCRs that had been generated using the MIRA antigen-specificity platform. Breadth meant the fraction of unique TCRs that were SARS-CoV-2-associated, whereas depth meant the fraction of total T cells that were SARS-CoV-2-associated. Using the MIRA data, each spike-specific TCR was mapped to the spike region that the TCR reacts to and placed in a CD4 or CD8 class. Log10-transformed breadth and depth values were compared by one-way ANOVA with Sidak's multiple comparisons tests. The table was pulled from immuneACCESS by TCRdb, which kept in-frame rearrangements only. Such tables lose some clones; where checked, under half of the loss comes from unresolved V genes, and the rest has no known cause. Clonal size and the V and J genes are those of that table, whereas D and trimming came from the DNA. In this sample the table shows about 130,000 clones, roughly 90% of which occur a single time. The top ten clonotypes cover 1.9% of the sample.

These data come from a study of T cell responses to AZD1222 COVID-19 vaccine (dated by TCRdb to about 2021). For context, the study as a whole: AZD1222 recipients with second doses at about 4 weeks or about 12 weeks were pooled, because spike-specific TCR depth and breadth did not differ between schedules. TCR sequencing covered some 240 trial participants: 200 to 210 given two doses of AZD1222 and 26 given two doses of MenACWY control vaccine. Trial participants were enrolled by age into subgroups of 18-55, 56-69 and 70-plus years, and around 150, 28 and 57 TCR-sequenced participants, respectively, were included in these subgroups. General conclusions and limits of the study: Only five or six AZD1222 recipients were SARS-CoV-2 seropositive at baseline, limiting conclusions about previously exposed vaccinees. Because no day 14 peak-response samples were available, repertoires were characterized only after the peak T cell response. In the small 56-69-year group, the increase in depth fell short of significance, most likely because of low power. Nearly half of unique spike-specific TCRs reportedly recognized epitopes outside regions mutated in the B.1.351 and B.1.1.7 variants. Participants were mostly white British and included more females than males, and it was suggested by the authors that clonal diversity may have been underestimated. Vaccine-associated CD4 TCRs spanned the whole spike protein, with dominant responses in regions 160-218 and 743-854. Spike-specific TCR breadth and depth rose significantly after two AZD1222 doses compared with day 0 and with MenACWY recipients.

The CDR3, cysteine through phenylalanine, is 13 amino acids long. Here the CDR3 DNA is all that survives: 39 bases in frame from base 1. The junction shows trimming of 6 bases on V and 3 bases on J, plus 11 bases between the germline ends. This specimen consisted of peripheral blood, obtained on day 0 of AZD1222 vaccination. This clonotype was obtained from an adult in good health. Recombination connected TRBV12-3 or TRBV12-4 to TRBJ1-2; no D gene call is confident. CDR3 loop: CASSSRADYGYTF. DNA sequence: TGTGCCAGCAGCTCAAGGGCGGACTATGGCTACACCTTC.